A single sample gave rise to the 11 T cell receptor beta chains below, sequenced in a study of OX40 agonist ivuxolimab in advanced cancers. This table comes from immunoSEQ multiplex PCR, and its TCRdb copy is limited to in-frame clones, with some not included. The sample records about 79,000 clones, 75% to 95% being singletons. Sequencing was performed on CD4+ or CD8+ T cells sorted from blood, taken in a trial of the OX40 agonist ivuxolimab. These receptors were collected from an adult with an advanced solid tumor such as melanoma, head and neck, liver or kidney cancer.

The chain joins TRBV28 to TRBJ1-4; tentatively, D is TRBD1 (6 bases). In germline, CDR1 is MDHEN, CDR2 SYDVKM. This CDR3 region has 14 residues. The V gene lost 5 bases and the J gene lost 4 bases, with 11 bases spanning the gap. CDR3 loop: CASSTGQINEKLFF. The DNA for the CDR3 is TGTGCCAGCAGTACTGGACAGATTAATGAAAAACTGTTTTTT.

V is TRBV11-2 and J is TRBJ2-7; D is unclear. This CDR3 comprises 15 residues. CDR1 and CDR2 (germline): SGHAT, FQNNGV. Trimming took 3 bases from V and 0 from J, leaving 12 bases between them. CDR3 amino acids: CASSFGRASSYEQYF. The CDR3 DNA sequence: TGTGCCAGCAGCTTCGGTCGGGCGAGCTCCTACGAGCAGTACTTC.

This CDR3 reads CASSLRSGLEDTEAFF. The CDR3 DNA is TGTGCCAGCAGCCTCCGGTCGGGGTTGGAGGACACTGAAGCTTTCTTT. The J gene is TRBJ1-1, the V gene TRBV7-9; the D is unclear. The CDR3 is made up of 16 amino acids. Germline V gives CDR1 SEHNR, CDR2 FQNEAQ (reference sequence). Trimming stripped 5 bases from V and 3 bases from J, with 19 bases between.

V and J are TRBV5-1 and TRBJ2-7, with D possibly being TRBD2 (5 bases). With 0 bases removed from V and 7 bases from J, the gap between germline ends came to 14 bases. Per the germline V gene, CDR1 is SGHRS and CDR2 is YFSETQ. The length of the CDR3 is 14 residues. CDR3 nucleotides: TGCGCCAGCAGCTTGGGCACTATGGGAGTGGAGCAGTACTTC. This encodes CASSLGTMGVEQYF.

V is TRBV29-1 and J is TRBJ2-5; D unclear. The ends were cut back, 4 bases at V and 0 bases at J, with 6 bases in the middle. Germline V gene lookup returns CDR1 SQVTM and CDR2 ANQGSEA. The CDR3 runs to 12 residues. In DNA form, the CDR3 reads TGCAGCGTTGTTCCCTACCAAGAGACCCAGTACTTC. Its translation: CSVVPYQETQYF. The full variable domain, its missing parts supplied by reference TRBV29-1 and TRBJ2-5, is SAVISQKPSRDICQRGTSLTIQCQVDSQVTMMFWYRQQPGQSLTLIATANQGSEATYESGFVIDKFPISRPNLTFSTLTVSNMSPEDSSIYLCSVVPYQETQYFGPGTRLLVL.

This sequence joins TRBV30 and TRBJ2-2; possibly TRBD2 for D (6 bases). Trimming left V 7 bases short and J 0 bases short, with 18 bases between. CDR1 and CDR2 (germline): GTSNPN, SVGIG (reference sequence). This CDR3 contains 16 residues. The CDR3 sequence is CAFGTPLPANTGELFF. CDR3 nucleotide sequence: TGTGCCTTCGGGACTCCCCTCCCTGCGAACACCGGGGAGCTGTTTTTT.

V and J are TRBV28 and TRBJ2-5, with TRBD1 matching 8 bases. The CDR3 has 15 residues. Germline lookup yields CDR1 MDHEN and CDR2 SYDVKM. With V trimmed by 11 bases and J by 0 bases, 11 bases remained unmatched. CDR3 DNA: TGTGCCGGACACGAGGGACAGGCGAACCAAGAGACCCAGTACTTC. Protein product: CAGHEGQANQETQYF.

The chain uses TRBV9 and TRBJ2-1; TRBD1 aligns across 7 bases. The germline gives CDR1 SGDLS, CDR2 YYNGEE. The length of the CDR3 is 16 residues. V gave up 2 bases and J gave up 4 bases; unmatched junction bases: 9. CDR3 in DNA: TGTGCCAGCAGCGTCCAGACAGGGATACAGTACAATGAGCAGTTCTTC. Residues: CASSVQTGIQYNEQFF.

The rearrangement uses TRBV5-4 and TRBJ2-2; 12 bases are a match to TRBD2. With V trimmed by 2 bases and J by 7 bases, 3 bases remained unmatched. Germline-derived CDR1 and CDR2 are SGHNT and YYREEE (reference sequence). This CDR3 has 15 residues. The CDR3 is CASSLGGLAGGELFF. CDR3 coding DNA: TGTGCCAGCAGCTTAGGGGGACTAGCGGGCGGGGAGCTGTTTTTT.

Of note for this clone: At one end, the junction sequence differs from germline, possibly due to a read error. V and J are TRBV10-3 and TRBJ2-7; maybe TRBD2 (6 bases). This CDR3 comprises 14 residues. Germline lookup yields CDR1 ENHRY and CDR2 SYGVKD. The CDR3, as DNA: TGTGCCATCAGTGAGTCGACTAAAGGTCGGGAGCCGAAGTTC. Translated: CAISESTKGREPKF.

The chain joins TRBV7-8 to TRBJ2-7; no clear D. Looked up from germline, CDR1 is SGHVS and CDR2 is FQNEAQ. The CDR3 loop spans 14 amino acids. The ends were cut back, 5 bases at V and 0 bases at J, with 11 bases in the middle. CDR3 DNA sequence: TGTGCCAGCAGCAACCCAGCCCTCTCCTACGAGCAGTACTTC. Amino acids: CASSNPALSYEQYF.